This note documents a single T cell receptor beta chain sequence. Seattle researchers signed up patients amid active infection and tracked them longitudinally. Germline V lookup: CDR1 GTSNPN, CDR2 SVGIG (reference sequence). The CDR3 totals 19 residues. J was trimmed by 5 bases and V by 2 bases; bases with no gene match: 12. In the original analysis: Nucleated cell number was recorded as an estimate derived from reference gene primer amplification. Clones were sequenced by immunoSEQ multiplex PCR, and TCRdb holds only the in-frame ones, with some missing. V, J and clone size are taken as reported in that table, and D and trimming were inferred from the DNA itself. The top ten hold 6% to 8% of the sample, which has 150,000 to 200,000 clones, roughly four fifths seen once. The sample originates from a study of blood T cell repertoires in COVID-19. Study summary: In each case, the material was cDNA or gDNA derived from T cells, B-cell-depleted T cells, or PBMCs.

V gene TRBV30 combines with J gene TRBJ2-1; 16 bases line up with TRBD2. This TCR was sampled from a woman in her 70s with COVID-19, enrolled during active disease. The sample comprised peripheral blood. The CDR3 sequence is CAWSRSPGTSGRANNEQFF. DNA for the CDR3: TGTGCCTGGAGTAGAAGTCCCGGGACTAGCGGGAGGGCCAACAATGAGCAGTTCTTC.